The 15 T cell receptor beta chains in this list originate from one sample, sequenced in a study of T-cell memory formation after mild COVID-19. Via MiXCR, TCRdb re-called the 5' RACE reads, giving one row per CDR3 protein. The sample has hundreds of thousands of distinct CDR3 sequences; 25% to 30% are singletons. Input material: PBMCs or a T cell subset sorted from them (not recorded which). The receptor set was obtained from an adult woman who had mild COVID-19 (a few samples of this study predate the infection). Cell type and time point are not known.

This clonotype was seen more than once but under ten times. The chain joins TRBV5-1 to TRBJ2-7; D uncertain. Trimming took off 0 bases at V and 1 base at J, with 11 bases between the two ends. CDR1 and CDR2 from the germline V gene are SGHRS and YFSETQ. This CDR3 contains 15 residues. The CDR3 nucleotides are TGCGCCAGCAGCTTGGAGAGATACGGATCCTACGAGCAGTACTTC. Encoded protein: CASSLERYGSYEQYF.

V is TRBV12-3 or TRBV12-4 and J is TRBJ1-2; D ambiguous. There are 13 residues in the CDR3. Trimming took 3 bases from V and 8 from J, leaving 13 bases between them. This CDR3 is CASSLTDASGYTF. DNA of the CDR3: TGTGCCAGCAGTTTGACCGACGCTAGCGGCTACACCTTC.

This clonotype was counted a few times. The rearrangement links TRBV7-9 to TRBJ2-7, with TRBD1 matching 9 bases. From germline, CDR1 is SEHNR and CDR2 FQNEAQ (reference sequence). After removal of 5 bases from V and 2 bases from J, the junction contained 10 bases not matched to a gene. The length of the CDR3 is 16 residues. CDR3 sequence reads: CASSPPGDRAPYEQYF. The CDR3 region has the DNA TGTGCCAGCAGCCCCCCGGGGGACAGGGCTCCCTACGAGCAGTACTTC.

V gene TRBV7-2 combines with J gene TRBJ2-3, with D unclear. V lost 5 bases and J lost 2, with 8 bases in between. The CDR3 consists of 13 residues. CDR1 is SGHTA, CDR2 FQGNSA, per germline. Here the CDR3 reads CASSHTPTDTQYF. The CDR3 bases are TGTGCCAGCAGCCACACCCCCACAGATACGCAGTATTTT.

This sequence joins TRBV6-1 and TRBJ2-4; the D is unclear. CDR1 is MNHNS and CDR2 is SASEGT in the germline V gene. Between the trimmed V and J ends, which lost 8 bases and 5 bases, there was a span of 13 bases. There are 13 residues in the CDR3. The CDR3 reads CASHQGSENIQYF. CDR3 sequence (DNA): TGTGCCAGCCATCAAGGCTCCGAAAACATTCAGTACTTC.

CDR3 protein: CASSLAQGAPYEQYF. The CDR3 coding sequence is TGCGCCAGCAGCTTGGCACAGGGTGCCCCCTACGAGCAGTACTTC. The rearrangement links TRBV5-1 to TRBJ2-7; a weak D match, TRBD1 (6 bases). V was shortened by 0 bases and J by 2 bases, with 12 bases between the two germline ends. The CDR3 length is 15 residues. The germline V gene has CDR1 SGHRS and CDR2 YFSETQ.

The genes are TRBV9 and TRBJ2-7; 7 bases are a match to TRBD1. The CDR3 is 14 residues long. V was clipped by 3 bases and J by 2 bases; unmatched bases: 5. CDR1 is SGDLS, CDR2 YYNGEE, per germline. The CDR3 is CASSASGQAYEQYF. CDR3 bases: TGTGCCAGCAGCGCCTCCGGACAGGCCTACGAGCAGTACTTC.

This clonotype was seen only once. The J gene is TRBJ1-6, the V gene TRBV12-3 or TRBV12-4; 9 nucleotides align to TRBD1. The CDR3 sequence is 15 residues long. Trimming removed 0 bases from V and 7 bases from J; junction bases left unmatched: 1. This chain's CDR3 is CASSLAGTGNSPLHF. The CDR3 DNA sequence: TGTGCCAGCAGTTTAGCCGGGACAGGGAATTCACCCCTCCACTTT.

The V and J genes are TRBV28 and TRBJ2-4, with D possibly being TRBD1 (6 bases). Germline lookup yields CDR1 MDHEN and CDR2 SYDVKM. This CDR3 is built from 15 residues. V shed 6 bases and J shed 2 bases, with 14 bases lying between them. CDR3 nucleotide sequence: TGTGCCAGCAGCGTGCCACAGGGTCCCAAAAACATTCAGTACTTC. As protein: CASSVPQGPKNIQYF.

V is TRBV20-1 and J is TRBJ2-2, with a possible D match to TRBD2 (7 bases). Germline CDR1 DFQATT, CDR2 SNEGSKA (reference sequence). V was shortened by 5 bases and J by 6 bases, with 16 bases between the two germline ends. The CDR3 consists of 14 residues. The CDR3 loop is CSARGAGTAGELFF. Here the CDR3 DNA reads TGCAGTGCTCGGGGGGCGGGAACCGCCGGGGAGCTGTTTTTT.

The chain links TRBV5-5 to TRBJ1-2; weak D call: TRBD1 (6 bases). With 2 bases removed from V and 4 bases from J, the gap between germline ends came to 15 bases. CDR1 is SGHKS, CDR2 YYEKEE, per germline (reference sequence). This CDR3 has 15 amino acids. The CDR3 sequence: CASSLQGAVSYGYTF. The DNA of the CDR3 is TGTGCCAGCAGCTTACAGGGAGCGGTTAGCTATGGCTACACCTTC. Looking up the rest from reference TRBV5-5 and TRBJ1-2 gives the full variable domain: DAGVTQSPTHLIKTRGQQVTLRCSPISGHKSVSWYQQVLGQGPQFIFQYYEKEERGRGNFPDRFSARQFPNYSSELNVNALLLGDSALYLCASSLQGAVSYGYTFGSGTRLTVV.

In this sample, this clonotype turned up a few times. CDR3 region: CASSTLQGGSQPQHF. CDR3 coding DNA: TGTGCCAGCAGCACCCTCCAGGGAGGCTCTCAGCCCCAGCATTTT. The chain carries TRBV7-2 and TRBJ1-5, with a possible D match to TRBD1 (5 bases). V was clipped by 5 bases and J by 6 bases, with 17 bases between them. The CDR3 contains 15 residues. The germline CDR1 and CDR2 sequences are SGHTA and FQGNSA.

This clonotype has a handful of counts. The rearrangement links TRBV11-2 to TRBJ2-1, with 7 positions matching TRBD1. The trim removed 8 bases at V and 5 bases at J, leaving 6 bases unmatched. The CDR3 has 13 amino acids. Germline V CDR1 and CDR2: SGHAT, FQNNGV. The CDR3 DNA follows: TGTGCCAGCGAGGGGGCGTCAAACAATGAGCAGTTCTTC. Its protein is CASEGASNNEQFF.

This chain uses TRBV7-8 with TRBJ2-5; perhaps TRBD1 as D (5 bases). V shed 3 bases and J shed 5 bases, with 22 bases lying between them. The germline V gene encodes CDR1 SGHVS and CDR2 FQNEAQ. This CDR3 is 17 amino acids long. The CDR3 nucleotides are TGTGCCAGCAGCTTCCTTGGGGCTTCCCCCCGTCCGGAGACCCAGTACTTC. This translates into CASSFLGASPRPETQYF. Variable domain in full (rest from reference TRBV7-8 and TRBJ2-5): GAGVSQSPRYKVAKRGQDVALRCDPISGHVSLFWYQQALGQGPEFLTYFQNEAQLDKSGLPSDRFFAERPEGSVSTLKIQRTQQEDSAVYLCASSFLGASPRPETQYFGPGTRLLVL.

This clonotype has a handful of counts. The chain has TRBV7-2 and TRBJ1-6; D gene ambiguous. Germline assignment: CDR1 SGHTA and CDR2 FQGNSA. Trimming took off 1 base at V and 6 bases at J, with 10 bases between the two ends. The CDR3 loop spans 15 amino acids. In DNA form, the CDR3 reads TGTGCCAGCAGCTTAGGGAGCGTGATTAATTCACCCCTCCACTTT. It encodes CASSLGSVINSPLHF.